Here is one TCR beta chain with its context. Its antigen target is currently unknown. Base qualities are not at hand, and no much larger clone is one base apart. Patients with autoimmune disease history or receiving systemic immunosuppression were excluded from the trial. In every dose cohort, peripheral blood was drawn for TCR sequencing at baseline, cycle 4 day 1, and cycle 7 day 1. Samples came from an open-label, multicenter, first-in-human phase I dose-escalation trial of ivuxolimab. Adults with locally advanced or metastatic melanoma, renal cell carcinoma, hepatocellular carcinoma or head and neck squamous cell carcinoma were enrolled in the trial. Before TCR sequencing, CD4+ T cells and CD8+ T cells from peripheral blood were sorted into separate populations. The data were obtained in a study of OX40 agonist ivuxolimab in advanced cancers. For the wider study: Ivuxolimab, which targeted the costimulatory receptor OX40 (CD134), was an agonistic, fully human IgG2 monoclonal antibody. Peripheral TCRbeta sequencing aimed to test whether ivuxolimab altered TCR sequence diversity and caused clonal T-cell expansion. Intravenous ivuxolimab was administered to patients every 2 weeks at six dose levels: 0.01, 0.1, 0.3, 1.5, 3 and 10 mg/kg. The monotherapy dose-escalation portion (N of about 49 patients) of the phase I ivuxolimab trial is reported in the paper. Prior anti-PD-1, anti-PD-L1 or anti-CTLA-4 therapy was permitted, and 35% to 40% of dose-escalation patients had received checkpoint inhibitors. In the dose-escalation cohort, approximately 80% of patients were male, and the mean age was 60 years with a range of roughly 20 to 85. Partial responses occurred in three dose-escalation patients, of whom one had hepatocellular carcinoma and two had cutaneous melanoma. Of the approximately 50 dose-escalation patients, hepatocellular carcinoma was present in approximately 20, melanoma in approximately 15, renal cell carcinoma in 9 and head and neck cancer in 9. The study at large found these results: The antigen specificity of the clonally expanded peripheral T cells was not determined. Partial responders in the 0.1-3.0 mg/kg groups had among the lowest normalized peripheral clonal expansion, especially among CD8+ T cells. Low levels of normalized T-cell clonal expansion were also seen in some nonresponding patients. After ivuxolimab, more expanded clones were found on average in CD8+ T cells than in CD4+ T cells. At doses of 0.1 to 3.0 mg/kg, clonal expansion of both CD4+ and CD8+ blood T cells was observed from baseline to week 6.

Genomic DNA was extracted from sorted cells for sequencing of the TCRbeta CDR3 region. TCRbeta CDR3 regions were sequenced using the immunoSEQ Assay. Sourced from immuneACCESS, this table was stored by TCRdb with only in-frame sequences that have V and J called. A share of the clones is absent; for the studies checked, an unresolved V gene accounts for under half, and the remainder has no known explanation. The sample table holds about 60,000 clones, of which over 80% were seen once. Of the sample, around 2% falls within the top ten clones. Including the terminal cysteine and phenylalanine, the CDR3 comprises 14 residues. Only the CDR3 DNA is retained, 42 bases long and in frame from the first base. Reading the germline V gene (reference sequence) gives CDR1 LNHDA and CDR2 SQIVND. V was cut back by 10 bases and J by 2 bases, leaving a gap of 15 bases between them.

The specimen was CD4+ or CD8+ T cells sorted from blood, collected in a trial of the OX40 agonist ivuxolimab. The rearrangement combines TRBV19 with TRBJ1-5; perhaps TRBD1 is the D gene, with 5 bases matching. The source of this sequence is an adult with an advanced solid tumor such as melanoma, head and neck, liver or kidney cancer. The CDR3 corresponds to CATGWGDGNQPQHF. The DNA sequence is TGTGCCACCGGGTGGGGGGATGGCAATCAGCCCCAGCATTTT. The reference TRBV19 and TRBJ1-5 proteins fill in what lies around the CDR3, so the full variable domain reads DGGITQSPKYLFRKEGQNVTLSCEQNLNHDAMYWYRQDPGQGLRLIYYSQIVNDFQKGDIAEGYSVSREKKESFPLTVTSAQKNPTAFYLCATGWGDGNQPQHFGDGTRLSIL.